This T cell receptor delta chain is from a study of γδ T cells in repeated Plasmodium falciparum infection. Whole-study context: Donors had four controlled P. falciparum NF54 infections over 644 days. Timepoints: baseline, immediately before selected infections, and 21 days after every infection.

V was pared by 3 bases and J by 2 bases, with 25 bases between. Germline assignment: CDR1 TSWWSYY and CDR2 QGS. CDR3 size: 19 residues. TCRdb fed the multiplex PCR reads to CATT. This table holds around 82,000 delta-chain clones, over 1.1% found once. Flow sorting of PBMC yielded separate Vgamma9/Vdelta2+ and Vdelta2-negative gammadelta T cell populations for bulk repertoire analysis. Worth noting for this clone: No antigen is known for it. The TCRdb protein, from a much larger clone, departs from this DNA's translation at residue 11, likely by read error; the protein shown derives from the DNA.

General observations from the study: Compared with Australian children, Malian Vdelta2-negative repertoires seemed more clonal, less diverse, less shared.

V and J are TRDV1 and TRDJ1; D is perhaps TRDD2 (8 bases). This TCR derives from a pool of human donors (malaria-infected and uninfected, not separated). Sequencing input: gamma-delta T cells from blood. As DNA, the CDR3 is TGTGCTCTTGGGGACCTCCTTCCTATCTTTTTGGGGATAACCGATAAACTCATCTTT. As protein: CALGDLLPIFLGITDKLIF.